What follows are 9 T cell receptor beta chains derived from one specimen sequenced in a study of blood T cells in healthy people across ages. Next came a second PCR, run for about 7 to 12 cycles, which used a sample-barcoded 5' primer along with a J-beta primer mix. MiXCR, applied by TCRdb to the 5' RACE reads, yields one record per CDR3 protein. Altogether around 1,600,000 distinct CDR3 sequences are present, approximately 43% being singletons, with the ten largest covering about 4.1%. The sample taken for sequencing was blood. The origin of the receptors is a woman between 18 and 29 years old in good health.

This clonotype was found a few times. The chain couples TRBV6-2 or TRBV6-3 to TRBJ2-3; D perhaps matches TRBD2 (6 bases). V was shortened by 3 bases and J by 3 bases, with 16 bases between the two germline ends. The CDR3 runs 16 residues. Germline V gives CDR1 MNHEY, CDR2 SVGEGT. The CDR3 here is CASSYIVGGSTDTQYF. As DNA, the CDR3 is TGTGCCAGCAGTTATATTGTTGGAGGGTCGACAGATACGCAGTATTTT.

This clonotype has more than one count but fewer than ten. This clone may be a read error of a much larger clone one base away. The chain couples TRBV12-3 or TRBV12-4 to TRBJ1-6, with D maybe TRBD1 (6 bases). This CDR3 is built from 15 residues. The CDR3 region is CASSLQAGANSPPHF. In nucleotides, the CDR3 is TGTGCCAGCAGTTTACAGGCGGGGGCCAATTCACCCCCCCACTTT.

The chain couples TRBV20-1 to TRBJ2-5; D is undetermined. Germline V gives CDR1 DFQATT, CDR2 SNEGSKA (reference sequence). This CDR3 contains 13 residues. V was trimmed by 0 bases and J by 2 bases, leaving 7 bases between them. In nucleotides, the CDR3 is TGCAGTGCTAGAGATGTGGGGCAAGAGACCCAGTACTTC. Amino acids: CSARDVGQETQYF.

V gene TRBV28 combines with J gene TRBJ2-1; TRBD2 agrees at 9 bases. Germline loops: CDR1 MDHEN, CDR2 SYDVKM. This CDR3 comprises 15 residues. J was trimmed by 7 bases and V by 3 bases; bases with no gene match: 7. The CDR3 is CASSFEAGGVNEQFF. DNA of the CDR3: TGTGCCAGCAGTTTTGAAGCGGGAGGAGTAAATGAGCAGTTCTTC.

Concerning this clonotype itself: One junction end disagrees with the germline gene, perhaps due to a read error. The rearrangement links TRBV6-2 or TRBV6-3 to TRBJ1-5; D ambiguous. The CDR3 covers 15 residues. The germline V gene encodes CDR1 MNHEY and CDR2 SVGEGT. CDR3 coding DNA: TGTGCCAGCAGTCTCGTCGGAGGGCTCAATCAGCCCAAGCATTTT. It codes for CASSLVGGLNQPKHF.

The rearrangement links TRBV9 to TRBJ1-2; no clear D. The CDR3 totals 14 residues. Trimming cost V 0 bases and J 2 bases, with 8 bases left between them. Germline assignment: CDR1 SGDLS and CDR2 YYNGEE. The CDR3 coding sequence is TGTGCCAGCAGCGTAGACTTACGGAACTATGGCTACACCTTC. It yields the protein CASSVDLRNYGYTF.

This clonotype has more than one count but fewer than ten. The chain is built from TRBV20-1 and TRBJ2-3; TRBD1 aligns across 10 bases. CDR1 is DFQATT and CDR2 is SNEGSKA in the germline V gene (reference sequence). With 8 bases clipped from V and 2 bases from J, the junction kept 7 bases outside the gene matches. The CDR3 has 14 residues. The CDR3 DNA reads TGCAGTTCCGGGGGACAGGGGCCCACAGATACGCAGTATTTT. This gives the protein CSSGGQGPTDTQYF.

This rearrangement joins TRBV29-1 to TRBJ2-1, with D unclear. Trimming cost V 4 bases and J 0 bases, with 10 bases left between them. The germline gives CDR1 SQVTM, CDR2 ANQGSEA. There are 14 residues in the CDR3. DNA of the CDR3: TGCAGCGTTGTACGCCGAAGCTCCTACAATGAGCAGTTCTTC. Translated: CSVVRRSSYNEQFF.

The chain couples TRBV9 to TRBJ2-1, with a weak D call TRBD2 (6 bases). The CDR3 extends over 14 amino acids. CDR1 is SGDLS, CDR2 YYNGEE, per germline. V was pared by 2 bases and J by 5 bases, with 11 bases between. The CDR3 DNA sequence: TGTGCCAGCAGCGTTTATGGGAGGAACAATGAGCAGTTCTTC. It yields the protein CASSVYGRNNEQFF.